The 11 T cell receptor beta chains given below trace back to one sample, sequenced in a study of beta chain features in type 1 diabetes. cDNA synthesis used the whole RNA isolate, giving expressed TCRB sequences. Produced via immunoSEQ multiplex PCR; TCRdb's table is partial and in-frame only. The table includes just over 150,000 clones, around 10% detected once. Material: central memory CD4+ T cells from blood. Source of these receptors: a man aged 18 to 35 in good health.

This clone was observed a handful of times. V is TRBV27 and J is TRBJ2-3; no reliable D call. Germline V lookup: CDR1 MNHEY, CDR2 SMNVEV (reference sequence). V shed 2 bases and J shed 5 bases, with 17 bases lying between them. This CDR3 region has 16 residues. The chain's CDR3 is CASSLTPLPARDTQYF. As DNA, the CDR3 is TGTGCCAGCAGTTTAACCCCTCTCCCGGCGCGAGATACGCAGTATTTT.

This clone was observed at least ten times. This chain joins TRBV14 and TRBJ2-7, with D possibly TRBD1 on 6 matching bases. This CDR3 region has 13 residues. CDR1 is SGHDN and CDR2 is FVKESK in the germline V gene. V lost 0 bases, J lost 6 bases, and 9 bases lay in between. CDR3: CASSQDRGREQYF. The CDR3 DNA reads as TGTGCCAGCAGCCAAGACAGGGGTCGCGAGCAGTACTTC. Looking up the rest from reference TRBV14 and TRBJ2-7 gives the full variable domain: EAGVTQFPSHSVIEKGQTVTLRCDPISGHDNLYWYRRVMGKEIKFLLHFVKESKQDESGMPNNRFLAERTGGTYSTLKVQPAELEDSGVYFCASSQDRGREQYFGPGTRLTVT.

As regards this clone: Other DNA variants within this sample encode the same CDR3. V usage is TRBV20-1 and J usage is TRBJ2-5, with D uncertain. The J call may be faulty, since TRBJ2-7 better matches the DNA end. Per the germline V gene, CDR1 is DFQATT and CDR2 is SNEGSKA (reference sequence). This CDR3 is 11 amino acids long. CDR3 DNA: TGCAGTGGTGGCCTATCCTACGAGCAGTACTTC. Translating it yields CSGGLSYEQYF.

The chain couples TRBV5-6 to TRBJ1-1; the D is unclear. CDR1 SGHDT and CDR2 YYEEEE come from the germline V gene. The V end was cut by 4 bases, the J end by 9 bases, with 16 bases between. CDR3 size: 13 residues. Here the CDR3 DNA reads TGTGCCAGCAGCGCGGACTTTCCTAATAAAGCTTTCTTT. Its protein is CASSADFPNKAFF.

V is TRBV2 and J is TRBJ2-1, with 9 bases aligning to TRBD1. Looked up from germline, CDR1 is SNHLY and CDR2 is FYNNEI. The CDR3 covers 15 residues. The junction had 6 bases not matched to a gene; V was cut back by 5 bases and J by 4 bases. The CDR3, as DNA: TGTGCCAGCAGTCTGGACAGGGGAATATACAATGAGCAGTTCTTC. It codes for CASSLDRGIYNEQFF.

The rearrangement joins TRBV6-5 to TRBJ2-4; D assignment may be TRBD1 or TRBD2 (5 bases each). Trimming shortened V by 6 bases and J by 10 bases, and 16 bases separated the two germline ends. Germline assignment: CDR1 MNHEY and CDR2 SVGAGI. The CDR3 runs 13 residues. CDR3 region: CASSIGTSGIQYF. CDR3 DNA sequence: TGTGCCAGCAGCATCGGGACGTCTGGGATTCAGTACTTC.

There are a few counts of this clone. The gene calls are TRBV7-9 and TRBJ2-1; 7 bases match TRBD2. Germline V gives CDR1 SEHNR, CDR2 FQNEAQ (reference sequence). This CDR3 spans 16 amino acids. After removal of 7 bases from V and 1 base from J, the junction contained 10 bases not matched to a gene. The CDR3 DNA is TGTGCCAGCACCTCGCTACTAGCGTCTTCCTACAATGAGCAGTTCTTC. Protein product: CASTSLLASSYNEQFF.

This chain connects TRBV29-1 to TRBJ2-3; possibly TRBD1 for D (6 bases). V gave up 0 bases and J gave up 1 base, with 11 bases separating them. The length of the CDR3 is 15 residues. The germline V gene has CDR1 SQVTM and CDR2 ANQGSEA. CDR3 region: CSVEEWAGGTDTQYF. CDR3 coding DNA: TGCAGCGTTGAAGAGTGGGCAGGGGGCACAGATACGCAGTATTTT.

There are many counts of this clone. The chain employs TRBV29-1 and TRBJ2-5; perhaps TRBD1 as D (6 bases). Germline lookup yields CDR1 SQVTM and CDR2 ANQGSEA. Trimming shortened V by 6 bases and J by 1 base, and 9 bases separated the two germline ends. The CDR3 contains 12 residues. CDR3 residues: CSVAGAQETQYF. The CDR3 DNA is TGCAGCGTCGCAGGGGCCCAAGAGACCCAGTACTTC.

This clone appeared a few times. V and J are TRBV18 and TRBJ2-5; no definite D call. CDR3 size: 14 residues. Germline V gene lookup returns CDR1 KGHSH and CDR2 LQKENI. V shed 2 bases and J shed 4 bases, with 11 bases lying between them. CDR3 sequence reads: CASSPISIPETQYF. The CDR3 nucleotides are TGTGCCAGCTCACCAATCTCAATCCCAGAGACCCAGTACTTC.

In its sample, this clone was seen a few times. The chain joins TRBV7-6 to TRBJ2-1, with a tentative D call TRBD2 (6 bases). CDR3 length: 14 residues. CDR1 is SGHVS, CDR2 FNYEAQ, per germline. Trimming stripped 0 bases from V and 4 bases from J, with 7 bases between. The chain's CDR3 is CASSLAGGYNEQFF. CDR3 in DNA: TGTGCCAGCAGCTTAGCGGGGGGATACAATGAGCAGTTCTTC.